The source of this T cell receptor beta chain is a study of blood T cell repertoires in COVID-19 (TCRdb year 2020). The study in broad terms: The collaborator samples originated in the United States, Italy and Spain and spanned the acute and convalescent phases of COVID-19. The material from the prospective study consisted of cDNA or gDNA derived from T cells, B-cell-depleted T cells, or PBMCs. Subjects who had been exposed to COVID-19, were actively infected with it, or had recovered from it provided the deeply sampled blood TCRbeta repertoires that made up the dataset. A freely available public database, intended as a resource for researchers studying the immune response to SARS-CoV-2, is where the repertoires were released. The samples were drawn from the first 160 participants of the ongoing ImmuneRACE study and from 950 to 1,500 subjects provided by 6 global collaborators. The sample metadata nearly always contained a de-identified subject ID, COVID-19 status, age in years and sex. Where HLA class I and class II types were available, the types were taken from metadata supplied by the sample provider, not from assay-based typing. The research as a whole found: The amount of clinical and demographic metadata varied by source and participant and was provided uncurated.

Participants in the prospective study were enrolled through a virtual design, were aged roughly 18 to 100 years, and lived in 24 United States geographic areas. Cohort assignment in the prospective study relied on participant-reported clinical history from a screening survey and a study questionnaire. In the prospective study, mobile phlebotomists collected whole blood, serum and a nasopharyngeal or oropharyngeal swab from each participant. Over a roughly 2-month period, participants in the prospective study had the option of providing additional blood draws and questionnaires. Before DNA extraction, blood samples from the prospective study were shipped at room temperature or frozen. Trimming leaves V shorter by 4 bases and J shorter by 3 bases, with the junction holding 7 bases beyond the gene matches. The CDR3 contains 15 residues, cysteine and phenylalanine counted. Kept here is only the CDR3 DNA, which spans 45 bases and is read in frame from base 1. CDR1 and CDR2 (SGHDT, YYEEEE) derive from the germline V gene.

TCRbeta CDR3 regions were amplified from genomic DNA using the immunoSEQ Assay, a bias-controlled multiplex PCR. In the original analysis: Nucleated cell counts per sample were estimated from amplification of reference gene primers within the assay. Sequence reads were collapsed and filtered to measure the absolute abundance of every unique TCRbeta CDR3 rearrangement. For each sample, productive Simpson clonality was calculated as the square root of Simpson's diversity index across productive rearrangements. The table was pulled from immuneACCESS by TCRdb, which kept in-frame rearrangements only. Such tables lose some clones; where checked, under half of the loss comes from unresolved V genes, and the rest has no known cause. From that table come the V and J calls and clone size; the DNA was used to work out D and trimming. This sample lists about 210,000 clones; approximately 90% were detected once. Over 2% of the sample is held by the ten biggest clonotypes.

About this clone: It has no known antigen specificity. No much larger clonotype is one base removed from it; base qualities were not supplied.

The sequence joins TRBV5-6 to TRBJ2-5, with 9 bases matching TRBD2. Sequencing was performed on PBMCs or T cells enriched from blood (not recorded which). This TCR was recovered from a woman aged 40 to 55 with acute COVID-19. The encoded CDR3 is CASSHSGRTKETQYF. The DNA sequence is TGTGCCAGCAGCCATAGCGGGAGAACCAAAGAGACCCAGTACTTC.